Detailed here is one TCR beta chain. No antigen is known for it. The table came from immunoSEQ multiplex PCR; TCRdb's copy has only in-frame clones and leaves some out. Of over 150,000 clones listed, approximately 94% are singletons. Pooling of second doses given at about 4 or about 12 weeks was done. These data come from a study of T cell responses to AZD1222 COVID-19 vaccine. Study conclusions and caveats: White British ancestry dominated among donors, who included more females, and clonal diversity was possibly underestimated. Rises in breadth and depth of Spike-specific TCRs came after two AZD1222 doses. Scientists sampled the repertoires only once the peak T cell response had passed.

The CDR3 runs 14 residues. Trimming left V 0 bases short and J 7 bases short, with 11 bases between. Germline lookup yields CDR1 SGDLS and CDR2 YYNGEE. The chain carries TRBV9 and TRBJ2-1; unclear D gene. This receptor was identified in an adult who received the AZD1222 COVID-19 vaccine. The sequences come from peripheral blood, collected 28 days after the second AZD1222 dose. The CDR3 sequence is CASSVATYLNEQFF. The CDR3 DNA is TGTGCCAGCAGCGTAGCTACCTATTTGAATGAGCAGTTCTTC.